The 26 T cell receptor beta chains given below trace back to one sample, sequenced in a study of shared clonotypes between healthy human individuals. Sequencing was performed with immunoSEQ multiplex PCR; in TCRdb, only in-frame clones are kept and a portion is missing. Of approximately 2.4 million clones listed, under 97% are singletons. Input material: naive CD4+ T cells sorted from blood. The sample's subset: CD45RA+ positively selected. All receptors derive from a man aged 18 to 30 in good health.

The V call is TRBV6-6, the J call TRBJ1-3, with TRBD1 identical over 8 bases. The CDR3 covers 13 residues. Unmatched junction bases numbered 6, after V lost 6 bases and J lost 8 bases. CDR1 and CDR2 (germline): MNHNY, SVGAGI (reference sequence). Here the CDR3 reads CASRWTGTDTIYF. The CDR3 DNA sequence: TGTGCCAGCAGATGGACAGGGACAGACACCATATATTTT.

The rearrangement uses TRBV29-1 and TRBJ2-7, with D unclear. Germline V lookup: CDR1 SQVTM, CDR2 ANQGSEA. V was clipped by 4 bases and J by 0 bases, with 10 bases between them. The CDR3 covers 13 residues. CDR3 in DNA: TGCAGCGTTGCTCACAGACTCTCCTACGAGCAGTACTTC. Translation: CSVAHRLSYEQYF.

Turning to this clone: Other nucleotide sequences in the sample specify the same CDR3. This CDR3 is CASSRDRANYGYTF. DNA of the CDR3: TGTGCCAGCAGCCGCGACAGGGCAAACTATGGCTACACCTTC. This chain uses TRBV6-5 with TRBJ1-2, with 7 bases aligning to TRBD1. The trim removed 6 bases at V and 2 bases at J, leaving 6 bases unmatched. The V gene's germline CDR1 is MNHEY and CDR2 SVGAGI. CDR3 size: 14 residues.

The gene calls are TRBV11-2 and TRBJ2-3; 10 nucleotides align to TRBD2. The CDR3 covers 15 residues. Germline CDR1 and CDR2: SGHAT and FQNNGV. The V gene end was trimmed by 3 bases and the J gene end by 4 bases; junction bases not matched to a gene: 4. This CDR3 is CASSFSGRFADTQYF. In nucleotides, the CDR3 is TGTGCCAGCAGCTTTAGCGGGAGGTTCGCAGATACGCAGTATTTT.

This chain joins TRBV27 and TRBJ1-2; TRBD1 might be the D (5 bases). The CDR3 is 13 amino acids. Trimming took 4 bases from V and 6 from J, leaving 12 bases between them. The V gene's germline CDR1 is MNHEY and CDR2 SMNVEV (reference sequence). CDR3 in amino acids: CASSSGRSHGYTF. The CDR3 DNA follows: TGTGCCAGCAGTTCAGGGAGGTCCCATGGCTACACCTTC.

The V call is TRBV5-1, the J call TRBJ1-2, with TRBD1 matching over 8 bases. CDR1 is SGHRS and CDR2 is YFSETQ in the germline V gene. The CDR3 is 17 residues long. V gave up 4 bases and J gave up 3 bases; unmatched junction bases: 14. The CDR3 here is CASSLTGTGPEDYGYTF. CDR3 bases: TGCGCCAGCAGCCTTACCGGGACAGGACCCGAGGACTATGGCTACACCTTC.

The table lists this clone with a count of one. This chain connects TRBV9 to TRBJ2-3; D possibly corresponds to TRBD2 (6 bases). V was cut by 3 bases and J by 1 base, with 15 bases left in between. This CDR3 contains 16 residues. The germline gives CDR1 SGDLS, CDR2 YYNGEE. The CDR3, as DNA: TGTGCCAGCAGCGAGGAACGGTGGGAGGGCACAGATACGCAGTATTTT. It codes for CASSEERWEGTDTQYF.

The V gene is TRBV2, the J gene TRBJ1-3; 7 positions agree with TRBD1. Per germline, CDR1 SNHLY and CDR2 FYNNEI. This CDR3 contains 15 residues. The ends lost 3 bases at V and 2 bases at J; junction bases unmatched: 4. The CDR3 sequence: CASSDTGTAGNTIYF. In nucleotides, the CDR3 is TGTGCCAGCAGTGACACTGGGACAGCTGGAAACACCATATATTTT.

The rearrangement links TRBV11-2 to TRBJ2-7, with 12 bases aligning to TRBD1. CDR1 is SGHAT, CDR2 FQNNGV, per germline. The CDR3 has 15 residues. The trim removed 3 bases at V and 5 bases at J, leaving 5 bases unmatched. The DNA of the CDR3 is TGTGCCAGCAGCTTCACCGGGACAGGGGGCGACGAGCAGTACTTC. Protein sequence: CASSFTGTGGDEQYF.

This chain uses TRBV6-4 with TRBJ2-3; D gene ambiguous. V dropped 4 bases and J dropped 6 bases, with 17 bases sitting between them. The CDR3 contains 15 residues. Germline CDR1 reads MRHNA; CDR2 reads SNTAGT. CDR3 sequence: CASSALSLHMDTQYF. The CDR3 DNA reads TGTGCCAGCAGTGCACTTAGCCTACACATGGATACGCAGTATTTT.

This clone was found a few times. The chain recombines TRBV30 with TRBJ1-5; D is unclear. Per the germline V gene, CDR1 is GTSNPN and CDR2 is SVGIG (reference sequence). The CDR3 spans 11 residues. Trimming took 5 bases from V and 2 from J, leaving 4 bases between them. Here the CDR3 DNA reads TGTGCCTGGGGGGGCAATCAGCCCCAGCATTTT. Protein: CAWGGNQPQHF. The whole variable domain, filled in from reference TRBV30 and TRBJ1-5, reads SQTIHQWPATLVQPVGSPLSLECTVEGTSNPNLYWYRQAAGRGLQLLFYSVGIGQISSEVPQNLSASRPQDRQFILSSKKLLLSDSGFYLCAWGGNQPQHFGDGTRLSIL.

The genes are TRBV6-5 and TRBJ2-2; D ambiguous. The CDR3 totals 13 residues. Per the germline V gene, CDR1 is MNHEY and CDR2 is SVGAGI. V was trimmed by 1 base and J by 4 bases, leaving 4 bases between them. CDR3 DNA: TGTGCCAGCAGTTACTGGGTCACCGGGGAGCTGTTTTTT. Translating it yields CASSYWVTGELFF.

On this clone: Distinct nucleotide sequences in the sample also encode this CDR3. The chain links TRBV6-5 to TRBJ1-5, with unresolved D. Germline V gene sequence: CDR1 MNHEY, CDR2 SVGAGI. V lost 6 bases and J 4 bases, leaving 10 bases between the germline ends. The CDR3 has 13 residues. The CDR3 coding sequence is TGTGCCAGCAGCCGACTGGCTAATCAGCCCCAGCATTTT. Translating gives CASSRLANQPQHF.

This clone has a single count. The chain joins TRBV6-5 to TRBJ2-1; TRBD2 might be the D (6 bases). The V gene's germline CDR1 is MNHEY and CDR2 SVGAGI. CDR3 length: 15 residues. V lost 2 bases and J 3 bases, leaving 11 bases between the germline ends. The CDR3 bases are TGTGCCAGCAGTTACGGGGCGGGGCGCTACAATGAGCAGTTCTTC. It yields the protein CASSYGAGRYNEQFF.

The J gene is TRBJ1-5, the V gene TRBV6-1; 8 bases line up with TRBD1. The CDR3 has 14 residues. CDR1 and CDR2 (germline): MNHNS, SASEGT. Losses at the gene ends were 6 bases for V and 3 bases for J; bases not matched to a gene: 4. CDR3 bases: TGTGCCAGCAGAATGGACAGGGACAATCAGCCCCAGCATTTT. This codes for CASRMDRDNQPQHF.

The chain employs TRBV4-2 and TRBJ2-5; 7 bases are a match to TRBD2. V shed 0 bases and J 5 bases; nucleotides not matched to a gene: 6. Per germline, CDR1 LGHNA and CDR2 YNFKEQ. The CDR3 contains 15 residues. The CDR3 nucleotides read TGTGCCAGCAGCCAAGATCGCGGGGGTCGGGAGACCCAGTACTTC. Protein product: CASSQDRGGRETQYF.

The J gene is TRBJ1-3, the V gene TRBV11-2; D not certain. In germline, CDR1 is SGHAT, CDR2 FQNNGV. This CDR3 spans 16 amino acids. The ends were cut back, 5 bases at V and 0 bases at J, with 14 bases in the middle. CDR3 sequence reads: CASSAMTGPSGNTIYF. CDR3 bases: TGTGCCAGCAGCGCAATGACGGGCCCCTCTGGAAACACCATATATTTT. Drawing the rest from reference TRBV11-2 and TRBJ1-3, the complete variable domain is EAGVAQSPRYKIIEKRQSVAFWCNPISGHATLYWYQQILGQGPKLLIQFQNNGVVDDSQLPKDRFSAERLKGVDSTLKIQPAKLEDSAVYLCASSAMTGPSGNTIYFGEGSWLTVV.

The CDR3 nucleotides are TGCGCCAGCAGTCGGGGAGGGGAAGAGACCCAGTACTTC. Encoded protein: CASSRGGEETQYF. The J gene is TRBJ2-5, the V gene TRBV4-1; 7 bases agree with TRBD2. Germline V gives CDR1 MGHRA, CDR2 YSYEKL. J was trimmed by 3 bases and V by 6 bases; bases with no gene match: 4. The CDR3 has 13 amino acids.

The rearrangement uses TRBV6-1 and TRBJ2-7, with D tentatively TRBD1 (5 bases). Trimming removed 4 bases at V and 2 bases at J, with 12 bases between. The CDR3 spans 14 residues. In germline, CDR1 is MNHNS, CDR2 SASEGT. CDR3 coding DNA: TGTGCCAGCAGTGTTGGGGAAGGGGCCTACGAGCAGTACTTC. This translates into CASSVGEGAYEQYF.

The chain employs TRBV25-1 and TRBJ2-3, with TRBD1 as a possible D gene (6 bases). The CDR3 consists of 14 residues. The V gene's germline CDR1 is MGHDK and CDR2 SYGVNS. V shed 4 bases and J shed 1 base, with 9 bases lying between them. In DNA, the CDR3 is TGTGCCAGCAGTGTTGAGGGGGGCACAGATACGCAGTATTTT. It encodes CASSVEGGTDTQYF.

This rearrangement joins TRBV10-3 to TRBJ2-2; no firm D call. This CDR3 contains 16 residues. Deletions cut 2 bases from V and 7 bases from J, with 17 bases between. The germline gives CDR1 ENHRY, CDR2 SYGVKD. CDR3 protein: CAISEKSRILGGELFF. CDR3 bases: TGTGCCATCAGTGAGAAGTCCAGGATCCTGGGCGGGGAGCTGTTTTTT.

The J gene is TRBJ2-2, the V gene TRBV2, with a possible D match to TRBD2 (5 bases). The CDR3 length is 13 residues. Germline CDR1 is SNHLY and CDR2 is FYNNEI. The V end lost 10 bases, the J end lost 6 bases, and 15 bases lay between the germline ends. The CDR3 DNA reads TGTGCCACCCGATCCCGGGGTTCCGGGGAGCTGTTTTTT. Amino acid sequence: CATRSRGSGELFF.

The rearrangement links TRBV7-8 to TRBJ1-4; D gene unclear. Per the germline V gene, CDR1 is SGHVS and CDR2 is FQNEAQ. The CDR3 runs 15 residues. Trimming took 3 bases from V and 8 from J, leaving 16 bases between them. Here the CDR3 reads CASSFGGFGNEKLFF. CDR3 sequence (DNA): TGTGCCAGCAGCTTCGGAGGCTTCGGTAACGAAAAACTGTTTTTT.

This chain joins TRBV6-5 and TRBJ1-2; D remains unclear. CDR1 and CDR2 from the germline V gene are MNHEY and SVGAGI. This CDR3 has 16 amino acids. The V end lost 2 bases, the J end lost 1 base, and 14 bases lay between the germline ends. The CDR3 loop reads CASSYTYSTVNYGYTF. DNA of the CDR3: TGTGCCAGCAGTTACACCTATTCGACCGTTAACTATGGCTACACCTTC.

The genes are TRBV19 and TRBJ1-1; a possible D gene is TRBD1 (6 bases). The germline gives CDR1 LNHDA, CDR2 SQIVND (reference sequence). V was trimmed by 8 bases and J by 4 bases, leaving 17 bases between them. The CDR3 has 14 amino acids. Written as DNA, the CDR3 is TGTGCCAGTCGCTTTACAGGGTCGGGCACTGAAGCTTTCTTT. Its protein is CASRFTGSGTEAFF.

This clone appeared once. This chain connects TRBV2 to TRBJ1-3; the D is unclear. The CDR3 totals 15 residues. Trimming took off 2 bases at V and 0 bases at J, with 8 bases between the two ends. The germline V gene encodes CDR1 SNHLY and CDR2 FYNNEI. For the CDR3, the DNA is TGTGCCAGCAGTGAAACACCAACCTCTGGAAACACCATATATTTT. Protein: CASSETPTSGNTIYF.